Listed here is a single TCR beta chain. This clone appeared once. What antigen it recognizes has not been identified. No per-base quality is available; no much larger clone lies one base away. V is reduced by 6 bases and J by 0 bases, leaving a spacing of 24 bases between them. From a lookup of the germline V gene, CDR1 and CDR2 are SQVTM and ANQGSEA. The CDR3 contains 17 residues, cysteine and phenylalanine counted. Solely the CDR3 DNA is kept, with 51 bases framed from the first base. TCRbeta CDR3 regions were amplified from genomic DNA using the immunoSEQ Assay, a bias-controlled multiplex PCR. In the original analysis: The number of nucleated cells in each sample was estimated from the amplification of reference gene primers within the assay. To quantify the absolute abundance of each unique TCRbeta CDR3 rearrangement, sequence reads were collapsed and filtered. For each sample, productive Simpson clonality was calculated as the square root of Simpson's diversity index across productive rearrangements. In its TCRdb copy, this immuneACCESS table keeps in-frame sequences only and misses some clones. Where compared with another copy, unresolved V genes explain less than half of these, and the others have no known cause. From that table come the V and J calls and clone size; the DNA was used to work out D and trimming. The sample has 250,000 or so clones on record, almost 90% of them singletons. Of the sample, over 1.1% is held by the ten largest clones.

The data are from a study of blood T cell repertoires in COVID-19 (dated by TCRdb to the early 2020s). At the level of the whole study: The collaborator samples originated in the United States, Italy and Spain and spanned the acute and convalescent phases of COVID-19. The prospective study material was composed of cDNA or gDNA derived from T cells, B-cell-depleted T cells, or PBMCs. Samples came from the ongoing ImmuneRACE study (first 160 participants) plus 1,254 subjects from 6 global collaborators. The repertoires were made available in a free public database intended to serve as a resource for research on the immune response to SARS-CoV-2. Nearly every sample came with metadata listing a de-identified subject ID, COVID-19 status, age in years and sex. Where available, HLA class I and class II types were taken from metadata supplied by the sample provider and were not determined by assay-based typing. Subjects who had been exposed to COVID-19, were actively infected with it, or had recovered from it provided the deeply sampled blood TCRbeta repertoires that made up the dataset.

Each collaborating institution followed its own protocols to collect whole blood in K2EDTA tubes. For TCRbeta analysis, collaborator samples were shipped as frozen whole blood, as isolated PBMCs, or as DNA extracted from either sample type. The paper as a whole reports these results and caveats: The quantity of clinical and demographic metadata differed by source and by participant and was supplied without curation.

Sequencing input: peripheral blood. The receptor's source is a man aged 80 or over with acute or convalescent COVID-19. This receptor chain uses TRBV29-1 and TRBJ2-7, with TRBD2 as a weak D call on 5 bases. The CDR3 reads as follows: CSVADGRVEGVSYEQYF. The DNA sequence is TGCAGCGTCGCGGATGGGCGGGTAGAGGGAGTCTCCTACGAGCAGTACTTC.